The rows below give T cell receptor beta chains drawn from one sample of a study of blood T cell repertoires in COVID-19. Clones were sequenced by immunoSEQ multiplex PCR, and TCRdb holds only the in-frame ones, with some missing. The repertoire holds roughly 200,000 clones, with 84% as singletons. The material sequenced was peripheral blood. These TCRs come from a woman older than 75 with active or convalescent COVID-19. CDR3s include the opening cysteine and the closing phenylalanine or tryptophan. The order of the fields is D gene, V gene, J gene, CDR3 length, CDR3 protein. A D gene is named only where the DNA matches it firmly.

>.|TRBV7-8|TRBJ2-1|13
CASSPWRGGEQFF
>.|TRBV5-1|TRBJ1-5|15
CASSLDNLGNQPQHF
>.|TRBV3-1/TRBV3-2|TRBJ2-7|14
CASSHHVSAYEQYF
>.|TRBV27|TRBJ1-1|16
CASSLRLAVTNTEAFF
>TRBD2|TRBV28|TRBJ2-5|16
CASSFRTSGRGETQYF
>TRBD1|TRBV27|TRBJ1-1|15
CASSLYRGTYTEAFF
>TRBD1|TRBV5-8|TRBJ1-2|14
CASSRGQATGGYTF
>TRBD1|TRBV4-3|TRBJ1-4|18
CASSEVPFTGQGDEKLFF
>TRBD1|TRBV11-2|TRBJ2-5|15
CASSLGDRGRETQYF
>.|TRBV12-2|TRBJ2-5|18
CASRYSGLTREEGETQYF
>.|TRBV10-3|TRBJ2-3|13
CAIRPIAAGTQYF
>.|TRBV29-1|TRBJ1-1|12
CSVGSRRGEAFF
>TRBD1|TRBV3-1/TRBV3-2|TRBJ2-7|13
CASSARDRGEQYF
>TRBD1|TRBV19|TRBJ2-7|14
CASSMVGQGHEQYF
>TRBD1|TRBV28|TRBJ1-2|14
CASREDRGSLGYTF
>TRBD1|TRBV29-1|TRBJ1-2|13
CSVNRGTNYGYTF
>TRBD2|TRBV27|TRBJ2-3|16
CASSLLRGGSTDTQYF
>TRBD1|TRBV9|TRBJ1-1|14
CASRVTGGRTEAFF
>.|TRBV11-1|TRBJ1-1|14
CASSFPGANTEAFF
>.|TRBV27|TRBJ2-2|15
CASSTPGLGTGELFF
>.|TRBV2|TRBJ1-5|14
CASNLGAQNQPQHF
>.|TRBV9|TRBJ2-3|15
CASSPGSPPTDTQYF
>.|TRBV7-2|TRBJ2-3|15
CASSLMRGGTDTQYF
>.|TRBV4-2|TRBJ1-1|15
CASRPPGGSNTEAFF
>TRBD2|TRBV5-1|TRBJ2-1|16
CASSPQAGGPSPEQFF
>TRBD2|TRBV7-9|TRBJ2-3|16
CASSEGTSGSTDTQYF
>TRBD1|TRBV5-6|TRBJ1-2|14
CASSFETGRNGYTF
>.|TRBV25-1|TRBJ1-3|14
CASTDSSSGNTIYF
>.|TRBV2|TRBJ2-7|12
CASSQLPPEQYF
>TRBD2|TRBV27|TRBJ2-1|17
CASSPPPLAGGYNEQFF
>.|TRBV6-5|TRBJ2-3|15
CASNPSPTYTDTQYF
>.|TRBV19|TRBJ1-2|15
CASSIGGERNYGYTF
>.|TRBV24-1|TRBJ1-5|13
CATSDRGNQPQHF
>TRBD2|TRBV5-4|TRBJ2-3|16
CASSMRLAGDTDTQYF
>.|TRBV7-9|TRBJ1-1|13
CASSKTGNTEAFF
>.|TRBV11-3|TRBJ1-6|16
CASSFSGGSYNSPLHF
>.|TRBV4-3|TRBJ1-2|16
CASSQAQGLTNYGYTF
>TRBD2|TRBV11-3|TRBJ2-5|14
CASSPGGAGETQYF
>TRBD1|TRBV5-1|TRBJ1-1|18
CASSLVFTGERGNTEAFF
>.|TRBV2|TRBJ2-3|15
CASSDQGGLTDTQYF
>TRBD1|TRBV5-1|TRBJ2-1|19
CASSLALLADRTSLNEQFF
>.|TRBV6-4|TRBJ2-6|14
CASSTGPGANVLTF
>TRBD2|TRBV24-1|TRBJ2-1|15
CATSDPTSGNNEQFF